This is a list of T cell receptor beta chains from one sample in a study of cytomegalovirus exposure and HLA in healthy donors. TCRdb's copy holds only in-frame clones and misses some; the assay was immunoSEQ multiplex PCR. The sample holds roughly 80,000 clones, less than 75% seen once. Sequenced input: PBMCs. The receptors were sampled from a man aged 25-45 years in good health and CMV-seropositive. The CDR3 runs from the conserved cysteine through the conserved F or W. D genes are given only for firm matches. Rows give clone size only sometimes, using once, few, many, or a class for an expanded clone.

abundance: few; d_gene: TRBD1; v_gene: TRBV27; len: 14; j_gene: TRBJ1-2; CDR3nt: TGTGCCAGCAGTTTAGCGGACAGGGCGGGTGGCTACACCTTC; CDR3aa: CASSLADRAGGYTF
abundance: -; d_gene: TRBD1; v_gene: TRBV29-1; len: 12; j_gene: TRBJ2-7; CDR3nt: TGCAGCGCTGGACAGGTGTCCTACGAGCAGTACTTC; CDR3aa: CSAGQVSYEQYF
abundance: -; d_gene: -; v_gene: TRBV28; len: 14; j_gene: TRBJ1-6; CDR3nt: TGTGCCAGCGCGTTGCAGGGCACAAATTCACCCCTCCACTTT; CDR3aa: CASALQGTNSPLHF
abundance: -; d_gene: TRBD2; v_gene: TRBV29-1; len: 13; j_gene: TRBJ2-2; CDR3nt: TGCAGCGCCCTGCTCGGGGGGACCGGGGAGCTGTTTTTT; CDR3aa: CSALLGGTGELFF
abundance: -; d_gene: -; v_gene: TRBV7-9; len: 11; j_gene: TRBJ1-2; CDR3nt: TGTGCCAGCAGCTCGGGGGGGGGCTACACCTTC; CDR3aa: CASSSGGGYTF
abundance: -; d_gene: -; v_gene: TRBV4-1; len: 15; j_gene: TRBJ2-7; CDR3nt: TGCGCCAGCAGCCAGTCGCAGGGAAACTCCTACGAGCAGTACTTC; CDR3aa: CASSQSQGNSYEQYF
abundance: once; d_gene: -; v_gene: TRBV28; len: 14; j_gene: TRBJ2-7; CDR3nt: TGTGCCAGCAGTTCTAGGACTGCCCCCTACGAGCAGTACTTC; CDR3aa: CASSSRTAPYEQYF
abundance: -; d_gene: -; v_gene: TRBV28; len: 15; j_gene: TRBJ2-7; CDR3nt: TGTGCCAGCAGTTTAAGGCGGCAGCCAACCTACGAGCAGTACTTC; CDR3aa: CASSLRRQPTYEQYF
abundance: -; d_gene: TRBD2; v_gene: TRBV30; len: 19; j_gene: TRBJ2-7; CDR3nt: TGTGCCTGGAGTCCCCCCCTTAAAGCGGGAGGGAGGGGACCCTACGAGCAGTACTTC; CDR3aa: CAWSPPLKAGGRGPYEQYF
abundance: -; d_gene: TRBD2; v_gene: TRBV5-1; len: 18; j_gene: TRBJ2-2; CDR3nt: TGCGCCAGCAGCTTGATGATAGGCGGGGGGTCTCACACCGGGGAGCTGTTTTTT; CDR3aa: CASSLMIGGGSHTGELFF
abundance: -; d_gene: -; v_gene: TRBV30; len: 13; j_gene: TRBJ1-6; CDR3nt: TGTGCCTGGAGTCCCCTAAATAATTCACCCCTCCACTTT; CDR3aa: CAWSPLNNSPLHF
abundance: -; d_gene: TRBD2; v_gene: TRBV19; len: 13; j_gene: TRBJ2-3; CDR3nt: TGTGCCAGTAGACTAGCGGCCACAGATACGCAGTATTTT; CDR3aa: CASRLAATDTQYF
abundance: -; d_gene: TRBD1; v_gene: TRBV7-9; len: 19; j_gene: TRBJ2-5; CDR3nt: TGTGCCAGCAGCTTTGGGTCCGGGACAGGATATGGGTTGGGAGAGACCCAGTACTTC; CDR3aa: CASSFGSGTGYGLGETQYF
abundance: -; d_gene: -; v_gene: TRBV16; len: 14; j_gene: TRBJ1-5; CDR3nt: TGTGCCAGCAGCCAGGACAGCAAGAATCAGCCCCAGCATTTT; CDR3aa: CASSQDSKNQPQHF
abundance: -; d_gene: -; v_gene: TRBV2; len: 12; j_gene: TRBJ1-5; CDR3nt: TGTGCCAGCAGGGGGGACATTCAGCCCCAGCATTTT; CDR3aa: CASRGDIQPQHF
abundance: -; d_gene: TRBD2; v_gene: TRBV13; len: 17; j_gene: TRBJ2-7; CDR3nt: TGTGCCAGCAGCTGGACTAGCGGGGGGCTCTCCCCTTACGAGCAGTACTTC; CDR3aa: CASSWTSGGLSPYEQYF
abundance: -; d_gene: -; v_gene: TRBV15; len: 15; j_gene: TRBJ1-1; CDR3nt: TGTGCCACCAGCATTAACAGGGTAGGAGGCACTGAAGCTTTCTTT; CDR3aa: CATSINRVGGTEAFF
abundance: few; d_gene: TRBD2; v_gene: TRBV4-1; len: 17; j_gene: TRBJ2-3; CDR3nt: TGCGCCAGCAGCCAAGTCCAAACTAGCGGCACCACAGATACGCAGTATTTT; CDR3aa: CASSQVQTSGTTDTQYF
abundance: few; d_gene: TRBD1; v_gene: TRBV6-6; len: 14; j_gene: TRBJ1-1; CDR3nt: TGTGCCAGCAGTTACTCGACAGGGGGCACTGAAGCTTTCTTT; CDR3aa: CASSYSTGGTEAFF
abundance: few; d_gene: -; v_gene: TRBV7-9; len: 16; j_gene: TRBJ2-5; CDR3nt: TGTGCCAGCAGCGCTGTTATGGAGAACCCCCAAGAGACCCAGTACTTC; CDR3aa: CASSAVMENPQETQYF
abundance: -; d_gene: TRBD2; v_gene: TRBV5-1; len: 15; j_gene: TRBJ2-1; CDR3nt: TGCGCCAGCAGCCCAGGCGGGGGGGCTGACAATGAGCAGTTCTTC; CDR3aa: CASSPGGGADNEQFF
abundance: -; d_gene: TRBD2; v_gene: TRBV18; len: 15; j_gene: TRBJ2-5; CDR3nt: TGTGCCAGCTCAATTGGACTAGATACACGGGAGACCCAGTACTTC; CDR3aa: CASSIGLDTRETQYF
abundance: few; d_gene: -; v_gene: TRBV5-1; len: 15; j_gene: TRBJ1-5; CDR3nt: TGCGCCAGCAGCGCCGACGGACTGAGCAATCAGCCCCAGCATTTT; CDR3aa: CASSADGLSNQPQHF
abundance: -; d_gene: TRBD1; v_gene: TRBV10-2; len: 14; j_gene: TRBJ1-6; CDR3nt: TGCGCCAGCAGTTGGACAGGGGGTAATTCACCCCTCCACTTT; CDR3aa: CASSWTGGNSPLHF
abundance: -; d_gene: TRBD2; v_gene: TRBV10-1; len: 15; j_gene: TRBJ2-1; CDR3nt: TGCGCCAGCATTTCAAGCGGGAGTCCCTACAATGAGCAGTTCTTC; CDR3aa: CASISSGSPYNEQFF